Below, 16 T cell receptor beta chains from the same sample are listed, as sequenced in a study of T cell repertoires in cytomegalovirus infection. TCRdb re-derived calls from the reads in MiXCR, one entry per CDR3 protein. Among about 51,000 distinct CDR3 sequences listed, 15% to 25% were seen once. The antigens of these receptors remain unknown. The material sequenced was CD8+ T cells from cultured PBMCs, taken from culture after CMV antigen stimulation. These receptors were taken from a human donor in good health (CMV status not recorded). Some clones in this sample may be carry-over from other donors' samples.

This CDR3 reads CANGGGTEAFF. The CDR3 DNA reads TGTGCCAACGGGGGGGGTACTGAAGCTTTCTTT. V gene TRBV7-9 combines with J gene TRBJ1-1; tentative D call: TRBD1 (5 bases). The CDR3 loop spans 11 amino acids. V was shortened by 10 bases and J by 5 bases, with 11 bases between the two germline ends. Per the germline V gene, CDR1 is SEHNR and CDR2 is FQNEAQ (reference sequence).

There are many counts of this clonotype. This chain connects TRBV14 to TRBJ2-5; D not resolved. Germline V gene lookup returns CDR1 SGHDN and CDR2 FVKESK. The CDR3 loop spans 14 amino acids. Between the trimmed V and J ends, which lost 2 bases and 0 bases, there was a span of 7 bases. The CDR3 bases are TGTGCCAGCAGCCAACATAATTACCAAGAGACCCAGTACTTC. Protein product: CASSQHNYQETQYF.

This clonotype has a count of ten or more. The J gene is TRBJ1-2, the V gene TRBV28; D is uncertain. Trimming cost V 4 bases and J 4 bases, with 10 bases left between them. Germline V gene sequence: CDR1 MDHEN, CDR2 SYDVKM. The CDR3 contains 13 residues. The CDR3 nucleotides are TGTGCCAGCAGTTGGCAGGAACTCTATGGCTACACCTTC. Amino acids: CASSWQELYGYTF.

Only a few counts were recorded for this clonotype. This chain connects TRBV7-2 to TRBJ2-7; D may correspond to TRBD1 or TRBD2 (5 bases each). The germline CDR1 and CDR2 sequences are SGHTA and FQGNSA. This CDR3 comprises 14 residues. The ends were cut back, 6 bases at V and 5 bases at J, with 17 bases in the middle. The CDR3 DNA is TGTGCCAGCAGGGGACCCCCGAAGAAACACGAGCAGTACTTC. This gives the protein CASRGPPKKHEQYF.

The chain employs TRBV20-1 and TRBJ1-1, with D possibly TRBD1 on 5 matching bases. The CDR3 has 11 residues. The germline V gene has CDR1 DFQATT and CDR2 SNEGSKA (reference sequence). This CDR3 is CSAGTNTEAFF. The CDR3, as DNA: TGCAGCGCGGGGACTAACACTGAAGCTTTCTTT.

This chain joins TRBV11-3 and TRBJ2-1, with D perhaps given as TRBD1 or TRBD2 (5 bases each). The germline V gene has CDR1 SGHNT and CDR2 YENEEA. Trimming removed 5 bases at V and 3 bases at J, with 11 bases between. The CDR3 consists of 14 residues. CDR3 coding DNA: TGTGCCAGCAGCACCCGGGACGGCTACAATGAGCAGTTCTTC. This sequence encodes CASSTRDGYNEQFF. Full variable domain (missing parts from reference TRBV11-3 and TRBJ2-1): EAGVVQSPRYKIIEKKQPVAFWCNPISGHNTLYWYLQNLGQGPELLIRYENEEAVDDSQLPKDRFSAERLKGVDSTLKIQPAELGDSAVYLCASSTRDGYNEQFFGPGTRLTVL.

The chain recombines TRBV6-8 with TRBJ1-1, with 9 bases identical to TRBD1. The CDR3 is 15 residues long. Trimming removed 0 bases from V and 11 bases from J; junction bases left unmatched: 10. Germline assignment: CDR1 MNHGY and CDR2 SAAAGT. CDR3 residues: CASSYSRDRARPAFF. The CDR3 coding sequence is TGTGCCAGCAGTTACTCCCGGGACAGGGCCCGGCCCGCTTTCTTT.

This clonotype has just a few counts. The chain uses TRBV6-2 or TRBV6-3 and TRBJ2-7; 10 bases are shared with TRBD2. This CDR3 is 19 amino acids long. CDR1 and CDR2 (germline): MNHEY, SVGEGT. Germline trimming cut 0 bases from V and 0 bases from J; bases unmatched to any gene: 11. CDR3 in DNA: TGTGCCAGCAGTTACTCGAAGACTAAGCGGGGGGGAAACTCCTACGAGCAGTACTTC. This encodes CASSYSKTKRGGNSYEQYF.

This clonotype has more than one count but fewer than ten. DNA for the CDR3: TGTGCCAGCAGCCCCCGGGAGGCTACAATCGATACGCAGTATTTT. Protein sequence: CASSPREATIDTQYF. V gene TRBV7-8 combines with J gene TRBJ2-3; 7 bases agree with TRBD2. The CDR3 contains 15 residues. After removal of 5 bases from V and 6 bases from J, the junction contained 11 bases not matched to a gene. Germline V gives CDR1 SGHVS, CDR2 FQNEAQ.

The table lists this clonotype with many counts. The J gene is TRBJ2-2, the V gene TRBV30; D may be TRBD1 or TRBD2 (6 bases each). V lost 3 bases, J lost 11 bases, and 25 bases lay in between. There are 16 residues in the CDR3. The germline CDR1 and CDR2 sequences are GTSNPN and SVGIG (reference sequence). CDR3 in DNA: TGTGCCTGGAGCGATCTCGGGGGCCGCATCCACTCAGAGCTGTTTTTT. It encodes CAWSDLGGRIHSELFF.

This clonotype showed up just a few times. The rearrangement links TRBV6-5 to TRBJ2-7; no reliable D call. Germline lookup yields CDR1 MNHEY and CDR2 SVGAGI. The V and J ends lost 6 bases and 0 bases respectively, with 9 bases between them. CDR3 size: 13 residues. CDR3 coding DNA: TGTGCCAGCAGCCACCGGGCCTCCTACGAGCAGTACTTC. It translates to CASSHRASYEQYF.

The table lists this clonotype with a few counts. The chain is built from TRBV10-2 and TRBJ2-1; unclear D gene. Trimming left V 0 bases short and J 7 bases short, with 7 bases between. The CDR3 spans 13 residues. Germline CDR1 reads WSHSY; CDR2 reads SAAADI. This CDR3 is CASSESRGNEQFF. The CDR3 nucleotides are TGCGCCAGCAGTGAGTCGAGAGGAAATGAGCAGTTCTTC.

This clonotype was counted at least ten times. The chain carries TRBV7-9 and TRBJ2-5; the D is unclear. Germline V gene data show CDR1 as SEHNR and CDR2 as FQNEAQ (reference sequence). The CDR3 runs 13 residues. Deletions cut 1 base from V and 3 bases from J, with 6 bases between. CDR3 nucleotides: TGTGCCAGCAGCTTAGATGGGGAAGAGACCCAGTACTTC. Encoded protein: CASSLDGEETQYF.

This chain joins TRBV7-3 and TRBJ2-2; TRBD2 matches at 12 bases. Germline CDR1 and CDR2: SGHTA and FQGTGA. J gave up 5 bases and V 6 bases, and 7 bases lay outside the gene matches. The CDR3 runs 16 residues. CDR3 amino acids: CASSPSGGAGTGELFF. Written as DNA, the CDR3 is TGTGCCAGCAGTCCTAGCGGGGGGGCTGGTACCGGGGAGCTGTTTTTT.

The rearrangement links TRBV12-3 or TRBV12-4 to TRBJ2-1, with TRBD2 matching over 9 bases. V lost 6 bases and J lost 9; bases outside the gene matches: 12. This CDR3 spans 15 amino acids. As DNA, the CDR3 is TGTGCCAGCAGCATAGTCAGGCTAGCGGGAAGTGAGCAGTTCTTC. Translating it yields CASSIVRLAGSEQFF.

V usage is TRBV28 and J usage is TRBJ2-1, with 7 bases fitting TRBD2. The J segment lost 6 bases and the V segment lost 8 bases, leaving 13 bases of the junction unmatched. The CDR3 runs to 15 residues. Per germline, CDR1 MDHEN and CDR2 SYDVKM. The CDR3 protein is CASSTGTTTINEQFF. The DNA of the CDR3 is TGTGCCAGCTCCACCGGGACTACCACTATCAATGAGCAGTTCTTC. Drawing the rest from reference TRBV28 and TRBJ2-1, the complete variable domain is DVKVTQSSRYLVKRTGEKVFLECVQDMDHENMFWYRQDPGLGLRLIYFSYDVKMKEKGDIPEGYSVSREKKERFSLILESASTNQTSMYLCASSTGTTTINEQFFGPGTRLTVL.